The 11 T cell receptor beta chains below come from one sample, sequenced in a study of radiotherapy plus CTLA-4 blockade in lung cancer. The method was immunoSEQ multiplex PCR; TCRdb's version includes in-frame clones alone and lacks a portion of them. The sample holds fewer than 65,000 clones, 70% to 90% seen once. The sample here was peripheral blood, taken from a patient treated with radiotherapy plus ipilimumab. The receptors stem from a human donor with non-small cell lung cancer whose response to radiotherapy plus ipilimumab could not be evaluated.

The V call is TRBV30, the J call TRBJ1-5, with a weak D call TRBD1 (6 bases). The V and J ends lost 3 bases and 5 bases respectively, with 11 bases between them. From germline, CDR1 is GTSNPN and CDR2 SVGIG (reference sequence). The CDR3 runs to 13 residues. DNA of the CDR3: TGTGCCTGGAGCAGGGGAGACGATCAGCCCCAGCATTTT. This encodes CAWSRGDDQPQHF.

The rearrangement uses TRBV2 and TRBJ2-6, with D hard to call. V was trimmed by 1 base and J by 0 bases, leaving 4 bases between them. Per the germline V gene, CDR1 is SNHLY and CDR2 is FYNNEI. The CDR3 runs 15 residues. In DNA, the CDR3 is TGTGCCAGCAGTGAAGAGAGCTCTGGGGCCAACGTCCTGACTTTC. It translates to CASSEESSGANVLTF.

The chain employs TRBV18 and TRBJ1-1; D is undetermined. Trimming left V 3 bases short and J 4 bases short, with 15 bases between. Germline loops: CDR1 KGHSH, CDR2 LQKENI. The CDR3 length is 15 residues. CDR3 in DNA: TGTGCCAGCTCACCGTCCTCCCCGGGTGGCACTGAAGCTTTCTTT. This gives the protein CASSPSSPGGTEAFF.

This chain links TRBV19 with TRBJ2-7; possible D gene TRBD1, 5 bases. With 3 bases removed from V and 3 bases from J, the gap between germline ends came to 9 bases. The CDR3 consists of 13 residues. Germline values: CDR1 LNHDA, CDR2 SQIVND (reference sequence). DNA for the CDR3: TGTGCCAGTAGTATCAGGGAAAACTACGAGCAGTACTTC. It specifies CASSIRENYEQYF.

The V gene is TRBV18, the J gene TRBJ2-1, with 9 bases fitting TRBD2. CDR1 is KGHSH, CDR2 LQKENI, per germline. V lost 4 bases to trimming and J lost 2 bases; unmatched junction nucleotides: 6. The length of the CDR3 is 16 residues. The CDR3 sequence is CASSQYSGRAYNEQFF. DNA of the CDR3: TGTGCCAGCTCACAATATAGCGGGAGAGCCTACAATGAGCAGTTCTTC.

This clone was detected only once. V gene TRBV6-1 combines with J gene TRBJ1-1; 9 bases are shared with TRBD1. The germline V gene encodes CDR1 MNHNS and CDR2 SASEGT. The J segment lost 3 bases and the V segment lost 6 bases, leaving 5 bases of the junction unmatched. The CDR3 totals 14 residues. CDR3 in amino acids: CASRKWTGDTEAFF. The CDR3 DNA reads as TGTGCCAGCAGGAAATGGACAGGGGACACTGAAGCTTTCTTT.

This sequence joins TRBV19 and TRBJ2-3; TRBD2 aligns across 13 bases. Per the germline V gene, CDR1 is LNHDA and CDR2 is SQIVND (reference sequence). V lost 3 bases, J lost 6 bases, and 6 bases stayed unmatched. The CDR3 is 16 amino acids. The CDR3 spells CASSITSGGGIDTQYF. CDR3 bases: TGTGCCAGTAGTATCACTAGCGGGGGGGGCATCGATACGCAGTATTTT.

The chain uses TRBV29-1 and TRBJ2-1; 9 nucleotides agree with TRBD2. Looked up from germline, CDR1 is SQVTM and CDR2 is ANQGSEA. Unmatched junction bases numbered 10, after V lost 7 bases and J lost 0 bases. This CDR3 has 16 amino acids. The CDR3 is CSAETQAGGSYNEQFF. CDR3 bases: TGCAGCGCAGAAACCCAAGCGGGAGGCTCCTACAATGAGCAGTTCTTC.

The chain links TRBV7-2 to TRBJ1-4; unclear D gene. With 4 bases removed from V and 8 bases from J, the gap between germline ends came to 17 bases. CDR3 size: 15 residues. Germline V gene sequence: CDR1 SGHTA, CDR2 FQGNSA. The DNA for the CDR3 is TGTGCCAGCAGCTCTTCGGTCGCCGAGAGGGAAAAACTGTTTTTT. Protein sequence: CASSSSVAEREKLFF.

V gene TRBV19 combines with J gene TRBJ2-1; TRBD2 matches at 12 bases. The length of the CDR3 is 16 residues. Trimming at V came to 8 bases and at J to 8 bases, leaving 13 bases not matched to a gene. CDR1 is LNHDA, CDR2 SQIVND, per germline (reference sequence). CDR3 loop: CASQWTSSGRADEQFF. The CDR3, as DNA: TGTGCCAGTCAATGGACGTCTAGCGGGAGGGCCGATGAGCAGTTCTTC.

The V call is TRBV27, the J call TRBJ1-1; TRBD1 might be the D (5 bases). The V end was cut by 2 bases, the J end by 1 base, with 11 bases between. The CDR3 loop spans 15 amino acids. Germline-derived CDR1 and CDR2 are MNHEY and SMNVEV (reference sequence). The CDR3 bases are TGTGCCAGCAGTTTAAGTTGGGGGGGGAACACTGAAGCTTTCTTT. This translates into CASSLSWGGNTEAFF.